This T cell receptor beta chain was found in a study of blood T cells in healthy people across ages (dated by TCRdb to between 2015 and 2016). Turning to the overall study: Template switching captured roughly one uniquely barcoded TCR beta cDNA molecule per two T cells in model experiments. Age-related changes in TCR beta repertoire diversity were measured in the study by deep sequencing normalized with unique cDNA molecular identifiers. Donors were grouped into four age groups: young (average approximately 15 years), middle-aged (over 35), aged (around 60) and long-lived (just over 80). To avoid experimental bias, donors of different ages were distributed randomly across sequencing lanes. Two additional independent replicas of 1 million unique cDNA reads from the same blood draw were analyzed for two donors (one aged 18 to 30 and one aged 80 or older). What the authors observed across the whole study: Compared with the aged group, more naive CD4+ T cells, fewer expanded clones and increased TCR diversity were shown by the long-lived group, suggesting age selection. Because profiling used bulk unsorted PBMCs, naive and antigen-experienced compartments could not be compared conclusively. Estimates of total diversity based on one million sequenced T cells were considered lower bounds and underestimates. Donor CMV infection status was unknown, potentially confounding age-related changes in expanded clonotypes. As age increased, observed TCR beta diversity per million T cells dropped in a roughly linear way, and a significant reduction was already evident by age 40. There was a strong correlation between observed TCR beta diversity and the percentage of naive T cells measured by flow cytometry.

In regard to this clonotype: The target of this receptor is not known. No base qualities exist here, and no much larger clone lies one base off it.

The library came from 5' RACE. Sequencing was performed on an Illumina HiSeq 2500. A second PCR of about 6 to 12 cycles was run with a J-beta primer mix and a sample-barcoded 5' primer. Each TCR beta cDNA molecule received a unique molecular identifier from a template-switch 5' adaptor carrying 12 random nucleotides. Each sample yielded at least 3 million CDR3-containing paired-end reads. All of the RNA was converted into first-strand cDNA using the Mint cDNA synthesis kit, with a TRBC-specific oligonucleotide serving as the primer. All cDNA was treated with uracil-DNA glycosylase and then went through a first 18-cycle PCR with the universal primers M1SS and BC2_uni_R. Per the authors' processing: Normalization of each sample was performed by random selection of 1 million high-quality reads, each carrying a distinct molecular identifier. Instead of being binned into consensus sequences, reads with shared molecular identifiers were discarded. MiTCR, with a Q25 quality threshold and the strictest error-elimination algorithm, was used for CDR3 identification, clonotype clustering and error correction. Lower-bound total TCR beta diversity was estimated with a nonparametric unseen species model using Euler transformation. Clones were called with MiXCR by TCRdb after fastp trimmed the public reads at Q25, and only in-frame beta chains were retained. Records with the same CDR3 protein are collapsed into one entry carrying the most frequent genes and DNA. TCRdb, not the original authors, processed these V and J calls. Within this sample are hundreds of thousands of distinct CDR3 sequences, with 40% to 60% of them counted one time only. 10% to 15% of the sample is held by the ten biggest clonotypes.

The germline V end is reduced by 6 bases and the J end by 3 bases; junction bases left unmatched: 7. Taken from cysteine to phenylalanine, the CDR3 has 13 residues. Left in the record is the CDR3 DNA by itself, 39 bases read in frame from the first base. From a lookup of the germline V gene (reference sequence), CDR1 and CDR2 are DFQATT and SNEGSKA. Donors were under 40 systemically healthy Caucasian individuals from Russia aged roughly 6 to 90 years. Approximately 11 milliliters of peripheral blood were drawn from each donor into EDTA-treated Vacutainer tubes. PBMCs were isolated by Ficoll-Paque density-gradient centrifugation, with at least 6.5 million obtained per sample. Total RNA, at least 6 micrograms per sample, was extracted from PBMCs with Trizol reagent. For every donor, an aliquot of PBMCs went through flow cytometry to measure the percentages of naive CD45RAhigh/CD27high T cells.

The TCR was taken from a man aged 30 to 45 in good health. The sequenced sample consisted of blood. The rearranged segments are TRBV20-1 and TRBJ2-7; 8 bases in the middle match TRBD1. The DNA sequence is as follows: TGCAGTGCGGTTCGGACAGGGAGCTACGAGCAGTACTTC. Its protein product is CSAVRTGSYEQYF.